The 32 T cell receptor beta chains listed next were all sequenced from one sample in a study of tumor-infiltrating lymphocytes in primary liver carcinoma. Co-extraction yielded RNA and DNA from roughly 20-30 mg of unsorted bulk tissue. A primer matching the constant region was used to make TCR beta cDNA from around 460 ng of total RNA. A slightly modified ARM-PCR protocol with three nested multiplex PCR rounds produced these TCR beta libraries. Forward primers for TRBV1-TRBV30 and a C-beta reverse primer served the first two PCR rounds, at around 9 cycles each. Using its own MiXCR run on the multiplex PCR reads, TCRdb lists one record per CDR3 protein. The table has roughly 80,000 distinct CDR3 sequences, approximately 70% seen once. The sequenced material came from tumor-adjacent normal liver tissue. The source is a man aged 35 to 55 with primary liver carcinoma and hepatitis B virus infection.

The V call is TRBV12-3 or TRBV12-4, the J call TRBJ2-7; 12 nucleotides align to TRBD1. The J call may be faulty, since TRBJ2-1 better matches the DNA end. This CDR3 region has 15 residues. The CDR3 here is CASIRGTGGSYEQFF. In nucleotides, the CDR3 is TGTGCCAGCATTAGGGGGACAGGGGGCTCCTACGAGCAGTTCTTC.

About this clonotype: Compared with germline, one end of the junction differs, possibly owing to a read error. V and J are TRBV29-1 and TRBJ1-2; a possible D gene is TRBD1 (5 bases). Germline loops: CDR1 SQVTM, CDR2 ANQGSEA. The CDR3 covers 14 residues. The CDR3 protein is CCVWDPGQDYGNTF. For the CDR3, the DNA is TGCTGCGTGTGGGACCCGGGCCAGGACTATGGCAACACCTTC.

Concerning this clonotype: The CDR3 does not close with the conserved phenylalanine or tryptophan, likely indicating a read error. V usage is TRBV7-8 and J usage is TRBJ2-1, with D unresolved. CDR1 SGHVS and CDR2 FQNEAQ come from the germline V gene. This CDR3 is built from 16 residues. V shed 7 bases and J shed 5 bases, with 21 bases lying between them. CDR3 bases: TGTGCCAGCAACTCTGACTTCGGCGGTACCCACAATGAGCAGTTCCTC. Protein: CASNSDFGGTHNEQFL.

Worth noting for this clonotype: At one end the junction does not follow the germline gene, possibly because of a read error. The chain recombines TRBV5-5 with TRBJ2-3; 8 bases are a match to TRBD2. This CDR3 has 14 residues. Per germline, CDR1 SGHKS and CDR2 YYEKEE (reference sequence). The CDR3 loop reads CASSFSGITETQYF. CDR3 nucleotide sequence: TGTGCCAGCAGCTTTAGCGGGATCACAGAAACGCAGTATTTT.

Note on this clonotype: The junction departs from germline at one end; a sequencing error may be responsible. The rearrangement joins TRBV10-3 to TRBJ2-3; D is possibly TRBD2 (6 bases). The CDR3 contains 13 residues. Germline CDR1 is ENHRY and CDR2 is SYGVKD. The CDR3 DNA reads TGTGCCACCAGCCGACTAGTATCAGATACGCAGTATTTC. Its translation: CATSRLVSDTQYF.

Turning to this clonotype: Sequence at one end of the junction differs from germline and may be a read error. The chain combines TRBV4-1 with TRBJ2-3; unclear D gene. CDR1 MGHRA and CDR2 YSYEKL come from the germline V gene. CDR3 length: 15 residues. CDR3 sequence reads: CARSQDPTGRDTQYF. The CDR3 nucleotides are TGCGCCAGAAGCCAAGATCCGACTGGAAGGGATACGCAGTATTTT.

This clonotype appeared a single time. The CDR3 DNA reads TGCGCCAGCAGCCCTCAAGCGGGGAACACCCACAATGAGCAGTTCTTC. Amino acids: CASSPQAGNTHNEQFF. The chain links TRBV4-3 to TRBJ2-1; 7 bases align to TRBD2. Germline CDR1 reads LGHNA; CDR2 reads YSLEER. The CDR3 spans 16 residues. Trimming took 4 bases from V and 5 from J; bases not matched to a gene: 11.

On this clonotype: Being one base from a much bigger clone, this may be a read error. This chain links TRBV5-1 with TRBJ2-1; D gene unclear. The V end lost 7 bases, the J end lost 9 bases, and 11 bases lay between the germline ends. Germline lookup yields CDR1 SGHRS and CDR2 YFSETQ. This CDR3 spans 11 amino acids. The CDR3 sequence: CASCRELEQFF. Here the CDR3 DNA reads TGCGCCAGCTGCCGCGAGCTTGAGCAGTTCTTC.

This clonotype was counted at least ten times. CDR3 residues: CASTGTDLNTEAFF. CDR3 nucleotide sequence: TGTGCCAGCACCGGGACAGACTTGAACACTGAAGCTTTCTTT. The chain links TRBV11-1 to TRBJ1-1; TRBD1 aligns across 7 bases. The CDR3 is 14 amino acids. The V gene end was trimmed by 7 bases and the J gene end by 0 bases; junction bases not matched to a gene: 5. CDR1 is SGHAT, CDR2 FQDESV, per germline (reference sequence).

This clonotype was detected many times. The CDR3 region is CASSPTDYNEQFF. CDR3 sequence (DNA): TGTGCCAGCAGCCCCACCGACTACAATGAGCAGTTCTTC. The gene calls are TRBV6-2 or TRBV6-3 and TRBJ2-1; D ambiguous. The V end was cut by 6 bases, the J end by 3 bases, with 9 bases between. CDR3 length: 13 amino acids. Germline CDR1 reads MNHEY; CDR2 reads SVGEGT.

This clonotype was recorded at least ten times. This chain joins TRBV29-1 and TRBJ2-1; 7 bases are a match to TRBD1. V trimming: 2 bases; J trimming: 6 bases; junction bases outside the gene matches: 1. CDR3 length equals 12 residues. Germline lookup yields CDR1 SQVTM and CDR2 ANQGSEA. In DNA, the CDR3 is TGCAGCGTTGAACGACAGGGCAATGAGCAGTTCTTC. This translates into CSVERQGNEQFF.

A single count supports this clonotype. The final CDR3 position lacks the conserved phenylalanine or tryptophan, pointing to a likely read error. This chain connects TRBV28 to TRBJ2-7; 10 bases are a match to TRBD2. CDR1 MDHEN and CDR2 SYDVKM come from the germline V gene. There are 19 residues in the CDR3. This CDR3 is CDSSFFGLAEGRISYEQYL. Here the CDR3 DNA reads TGTGACAGCAGTTTTTTCGGACTAGCGGAAGGGCGAATCTCCTACGAGCAGTACCTC.

This clonotype was detected many times. The genes are TRBV4-1 and TRBJ2-7; D is uncertain. Trimming took 3 bases from V and 1 from J, leaving 7 bases between them. CDR1 and CDR2 (germline): MGHRA, YSYEKL. The length of the CDR3 is 13 residues. The CDR3 nucleotides read TGCGCCAGCAGCCATGGGGATTCCTACGAGCAGTACTTC. This gives the protein CASSHGDSYEQYF.

This clonotype turned up a few times. V usage is TRBV12-5 and J usage is TRBJ2-3; D is undetermined. The V end lost 7 bases, the J end lost 3 bases, and 11 bases lay between the germline ends. The V gene's germline CDR1 is LGHNT and CDR2 FRNRAP. The CDR3 consists of 13 residues. The CDR3 is CASALDRTDTQYF. The DNA of the CDR3 is TGTGCTAGTGCCTTAGATAGGACAGATACGCAGTATTTT.

Turning to this clonotype: At one end, the junction sequence differs from germline, possibly due to a read error. The chain has TRBV5-4 and TRBJ2-7; 7 bases are shared with TRBD1. In germline, CDR1 is SGHNT, CDR2 YYREEE (reference sequence). The CDR3 contains 13 residues. CDR3 sequence reads: CVSSPDRNCEQYF. Written as DNA, the CDR3 is TGTGTCAGCAGCCCGGACAGGAACTGCGAGCAGTACTTC. Looking up the rest from reference TRBV5-4 and TRBJ2-7 gives the full variable domain: ETGVTQSPTHLIKTRGQQVTLRCSSQSGHNTVSWYQQALGQGPQFIFQYYREEENGRGNFPPRFSGLQFPNYSSELNVNALELDDSALYLCVSSPDRNCEQYFGPGTRLTVT.

Concerning this clonotype itself: One end of the junction varies from germline; a read error may be responsible. The J gene is TRBJ2-7, the V gene TRBV11-2, with D unclear. Per germline, CDR1 SGHAT and CDR2 FQNNGV. This CDR3 has 15 amino acids. CDR3 residues: CASSLESRISGEHYF. Written as DNA, the CDR3 is TGTGCCAGCAGCTTAGAGTCCAGGATATCTGGCGAGCATTACTTC.

On this clonotype: Relative to the germline gene, one junction end is altered; a read error may explain this. V usage is TRBV28 and J usage is TRBJ2-7; D not resolved. Germline CDR1 reads MDHEN; CDR2 reads SYDVKM. The CDR3 loop spans 14 amino acids. The CDR3 region is CTSRRGSRTVEQYF. CDR3 coding DNA: TGTACCAGCAGACGAGGATCAAGGACGGTGGAGCAGTACTTC.

Concerning this clonotype itself: A much larger clone differs by one base, so this may be a read error. The chain employs TRBV28 and TRBJ2-5; maybe TRBD2 (6 bases). V lost 3 bases to trimming and J lost 5 bases, with 19 bases between them. The CDR3 length is 16 residues. Germline assignment: CDR1 MDHEN and CDR2 SYDVKM. CDR3 bases: TGTGCCAGCAGTTTTATTGGTGCCTGGAGGGCTGAGACCCAGTACTTC. This translates into CASSFIGAWRAETQYF.

This clonotype was counted only a few times. The junction and the germline gene differ at one end; a read error may be behind it. The V gene is TRBV6-1, the J gene TRBJ2-3, with D possibly TRBD2 on 6 matching bases. The CDR3 spans 13 residues. Germline V gives CDR1 MNHNS, CDR2 SASEGT. The CDR3 nucleotides are TGTACCAGTAGCCCCATGCGGGACGGACGGCAGTATTTT. Amino acid sequence: CTSSPMRDGRQYF.

A single count supports this clonotype. No conserved phenylalanine or tryptophan ends this CDR3, so it is likely a read error. V usage is TRBV11-2 and J usage is TRBJ2-1; a weak D match, TRBD2 (6 bases). The V gene's germline CDR1 is SGHAT and CDR2 FQNNGV. This CDR3 is 19 amino acids long. CDR3 in DNA: TGTGCCAGCGGCTCAGCCGAGTCGGCTAACGGGAGTGGATACAATGTGCAGTTCGTC. This gives the protein CASGSAESANGSGYNVQFV.

This clonotype was seen just once. At one end, the junction sequence differs from germline, possibly due to a read error. The genes are TRBV29-1 and TRBJ2-5, with D uncertain. The CDR3 runs to 13 residues. Germline V gives CDR1 SQVTM, CDR2 ANQGSEA. The CDR3 bases are TGTAGGGTTAAGTGGTCGGTGGCAGAGACCCAGTACTTC. As protein: CRVKWSVAETQYF. The whole variable domain, remainder taken from reference TRBV29-1 and TRBJ2-5, is SAVISQKPSRDICQRGTSLTIQCQVDSQVTMMFWYRQQPGQSLTLIATANQGSEATYESGFVIDKFPISRPNLTFSTLTVSNMSPEDSSIYLCRVKWSVAETQYFGPGTRLLVL.

A remark on this clonotype: Compared with germline, one end of the junction differs, possibly owing to a read error. J is TRBJ2-7 and V is TRBV6-5; D is unclear. Germline lookup yields CDR1 MNHEY and CDR2 SVGAGI. This CDR3 spans 14 amino acids. The CDR3 nucleotides are TGTGCCAGCAGTTACTACAGTTCCGACCACGAGCAGTGCTTC. Translation: CASSYYSSDHEQCF.

This clonotype was counted only a few times. The chain joins TRBV6-5 to TRBJ2-1, with D hard to call. The V gene's germline CDR1 is MNHEY and CDR2 SVGAGI. Trimming removed 6 bases at V and 4 bases at J, with 19 bases between. CDR3 length equals 16 residues. DNA of the CDR3: TGTGCCAGCAGCTCACGGGCCCTCGTGGGGTACAATGAGCAGTTCTTC. Its translation: CASSSRALVGYNEQFF.

This rearrangement joins TRBV11-2 to TRBJ2-1; 8 nucleotides line up with TRBD2. Germline V gene data show CDR1 as SGHAT and CDR2 as FQNNGV. The ends lost 3 bases at V and 3 bases at J; junction bases unmatched: 22. The CDR3 totals 21 residues. CDR3 nucleotides: TGTGCCAGCAGCTTCAAGCATGGGTTGGAGCGGGAGTGGTGGTACTACAATGAGCAGTTCTTC. Its protein is CASSFKHGLEREWWYYNEQFF.

Note on this clonotype: Lacking the conserved final phenylalanine or tryptophan, this CDR3 likely reflects a read error. The DNA is omitted, as the CDR3 cannot be located on it reliably, and the CDR3 follows TCRdb's listing. The chain joins TRBV11-1 to TRBJ2-7; the table's D call of TRBD2 was not tested on the DNA. The CDR3 is 13 residues long, counting both termini. CDR1 is SGHAT, CDR2 FQDESV, per germline (reference sequence). The CDR3 loop reads CASSSSRGGEQNL.

This clonotype was found a few times. The chain combines TRBV29-1 with TRBJ2-3; no clear D gene. V was trimmed by 4 bases and J by 0 bases, leaving 11 bases between them. From germline, CDR1 is SQVTM and CDR2 ANQGSEA. The CDR3 is made up of 14 amino acids. Here the CDR3 reads CSVAGGDSTDTQYF. DNA for the CDR3: TGCAGCGTTGCTGGCGGAGATAGCACAGATACGCAGTATTTT.

As to this clonotype: The junction and the germline gene differ at one end; a read error may be behind it. V usage is TRBV12-3 or TRBV12-4 and J usage is TRBJ2-5; 9 bases line up with TRBD2. The length of the CDR3 is 13 residues. In DNA, the CDR3 is TGTACCAGCAACCAACTAGCGGGAGAGACCCAGTACTTC. Protein sequence: CTSNQLAGETQYF.

Turning to this clonotype: A read error may be the cause here, since a much bigger clone is one base away. The rearrangement uses TRBV12-3 or TRBV12-4 and TRBJ2-1; D not certain. CDR3 length equals 12 residues. The V end was cut by 6 bases, the J end by 6 bases, with 9 bases between. The CDR3 nucleotides are TGTGCCAGCAGCCCAGTAGGCAATGAGCAGTTCTTC. This encodes CASSPVGNEQFF.

In the case of this clonotype: The CDR3 ends on some other residue instead of the conserved phenylalanine or tryptophan, so this is likely a read error. The V and J genes are TRBV11-3 and TRBJ2-1; TRBD2 might be the D (6 bases). The length of the CDR3 is 17 residues. CDR1 and CDR2 (germline): SGHNT, YENEEA. CDR3 DNA: TGTGCCAGTAGCTTAGGCGTACCGGGACTCCCCCACAATGAGCAGTTCCTC. This translates into CASSLGVPGLPHNEQFL.

To note about this clonotype: One end of the junction varies from germline; a read error may be responsible. This chain connects TRBV4-1 to TRBJ2-1; 9 bases are a match to TRBD2. This CDR3 contains 17 residues. CDR1 is MGHRA and CDR2 is YSYEKL in the germline V gene. The CDR3 bases are TGCGCCAACAGCCCGTCATCCCCAGGACTAGCGACAAATGAGCAGTTCTTC. The encoded protein is CANSPSSPGLATNEQFF.

With regard to this clonotype: Because the CDR3 is missing its conserved closing phenylalanine or tryptophan, this is likely a read error. The V call is TRBV11-2, the J call TRBJ2-1, with 7 nucleotides matching TRBD2. CDR3 length: 19 residues. Per germline, CDR1 SGHAT and CDR2 FQNNGV. CDR3 amino acids: CASSLDGRFSGTLYKEQFL. The CDR3 DNA reads as TGTGCCAGTAGCTTAGATGGGCGATTCAGCGGGACCCTTTACAAAGAGCAGTTCTTA.

The chain links TRBV10-2 to TRBJ2-7, with D perhaps matching TRBD2 (5 bases). V lost 6 bases and J lost 2, with 23 bases in between. This CDR3 comprises 17 residues. CDR1 and CDR2 from the germline V gene are WSHSY and SAAADI. In DNA form, the CDR3 reads TGCGCCAGCAGGCCCCTACTTGTGGGAGCTAGGACCTACGAGCAGTACTTC. Residues: CASRPLLVGARTYEQYF.